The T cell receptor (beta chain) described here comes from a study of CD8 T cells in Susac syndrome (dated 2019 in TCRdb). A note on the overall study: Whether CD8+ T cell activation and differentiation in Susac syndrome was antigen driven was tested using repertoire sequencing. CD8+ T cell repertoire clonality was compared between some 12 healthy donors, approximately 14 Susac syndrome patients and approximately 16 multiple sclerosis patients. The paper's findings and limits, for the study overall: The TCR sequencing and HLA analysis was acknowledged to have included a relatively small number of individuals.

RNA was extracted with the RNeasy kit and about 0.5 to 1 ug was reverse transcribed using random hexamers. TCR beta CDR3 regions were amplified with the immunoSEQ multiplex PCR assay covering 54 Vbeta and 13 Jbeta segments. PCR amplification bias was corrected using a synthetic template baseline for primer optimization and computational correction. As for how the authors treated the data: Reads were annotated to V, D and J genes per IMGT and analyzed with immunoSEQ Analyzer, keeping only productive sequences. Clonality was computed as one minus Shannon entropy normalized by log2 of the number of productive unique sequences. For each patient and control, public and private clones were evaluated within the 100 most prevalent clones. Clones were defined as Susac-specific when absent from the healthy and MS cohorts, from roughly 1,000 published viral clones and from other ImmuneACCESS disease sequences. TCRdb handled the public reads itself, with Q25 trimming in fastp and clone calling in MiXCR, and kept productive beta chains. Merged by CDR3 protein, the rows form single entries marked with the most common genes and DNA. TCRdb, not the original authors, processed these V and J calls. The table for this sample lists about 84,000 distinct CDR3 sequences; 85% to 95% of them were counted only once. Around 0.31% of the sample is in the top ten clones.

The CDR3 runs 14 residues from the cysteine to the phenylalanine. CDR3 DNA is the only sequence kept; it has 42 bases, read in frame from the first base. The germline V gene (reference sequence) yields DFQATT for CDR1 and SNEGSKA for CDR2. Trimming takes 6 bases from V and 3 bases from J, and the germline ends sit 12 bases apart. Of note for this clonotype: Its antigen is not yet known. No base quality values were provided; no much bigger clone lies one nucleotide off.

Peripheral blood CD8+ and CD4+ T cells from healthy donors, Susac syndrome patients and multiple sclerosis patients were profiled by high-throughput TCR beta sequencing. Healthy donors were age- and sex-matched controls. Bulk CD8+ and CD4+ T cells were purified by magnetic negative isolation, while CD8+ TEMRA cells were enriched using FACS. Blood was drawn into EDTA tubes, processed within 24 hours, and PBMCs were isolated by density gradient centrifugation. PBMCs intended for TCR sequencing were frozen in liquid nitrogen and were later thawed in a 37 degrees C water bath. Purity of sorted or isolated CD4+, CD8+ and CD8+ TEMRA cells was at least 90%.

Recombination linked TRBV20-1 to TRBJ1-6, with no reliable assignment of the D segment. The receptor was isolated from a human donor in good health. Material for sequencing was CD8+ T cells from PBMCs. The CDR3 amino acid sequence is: CSAKIGNYNSPLHF. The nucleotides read TGCAGTGCAAAGATCGGGAACTATAATTCACCCCTCCACTTT.